This record concerns one TCR beta chain sequence. This specimen belongs to a study of T cell changes during pregnancy in multiple sclerosis. Germline CDR1 and CDR2: MNHNS and SASEGT. The CDR3 runs 14 residues. V was cut by 3 bases and J by 2 bases, with 8 bases left in between. Sequenced by immunoSEQ multiplex PCR; TCRdb stores in-frame clones only, minus some. The sample includes some 50,000 clones, almost 90% seen only once; the top ten take approximately 1.5%. The chain uses TRBV6-1 and TRBJ1-5; D remains unclear. The clonotype was recovered from a female donor in good health, enrolled as a control in a pregnancy study. Sequenced here: peripheral blood, sampled in the first trimester of pregnancy. CDR3 region: CASSDIIGNQPQHF. Here the CDR3 DNA reads TGTGCCAGCAGTGATATAATCGGCAATCAGCCCCAGCATTTT.